These 25 T cell receptor beta chains originate from one sample sequenced in a study of cytomegalovirus exposure and HLA in healthy donors. Vbeta (60) and Jbeta (13) primers were used in the PCR. Measured with immunoSEQ multiplex PCR; TCRdb has only the in-frame clones, and not every one. The sample contains about 140,000 clones, approximately 80% of which appear only once. Input material: PBMCs. The receptors stem from a woman between 35 and 50 years old in good health and CMV-seronegative.

The chain has TRBV28 and TRBJ1-2; 8 positions match TRBD1. Germline CDR1 is MDHEN and CDR2 is SYDVKM. The CDR3 contains 13 residues. The V segment lost 5 bases and the J segment 7 bases; nucleotides outside the gene matches: 6. The DNA of the CDR3 is TGTGCCAGCAGTGGACAGGGTCGCGCTGGCTACACCTTC. Translation gives CASSGQGRAGYTF.

This clone has only a few counts. V gene TRBV6-1 combines with J gene TRBJ2-7, with 11 nucleotides matching TRBD2. This CDR3 spans 15 amino acids. J lost 4 bases, V lost 11 bases, and 13 bases had no gene match. Looked up from germline, CDR1 is MNHNS and CDR2 is SASEGT. CDR3 loop: CAGHGGLAEGYEQYF. CDR3 DNA: TGTGCCGGCCATGGGGGACTAGCGGAGGGTTACGAGCAGTACTTC.

This clone was observed a single time. The CDR3 is CASSLVGSGETQYF. Written as DNA, the CDR3 is TGCGCCAGCAGCTTGGTTGGGTCGGGGGAGACCCAGTACTTC. The chain combines TRBV5-1 with TRBJ2-5, with D maybe TRBD2 (5 bases). V was clipped by 0 bases and J by 5 bases, with 11 bases between them. The CDR3 runs 14 residues. The germline gives CDR1 SGHRS, CDR2 YFSETQ.

Only a few counts were recorded for this clone. The chain has TRBV15 and TRBJ2-3, with a possible D match to TRBD1 (6 bases). V lost 5 bases to trimming and J lost 4 bases, with 19 bases between them. The CDR3 consists of 16 residues. CDR1 and CDR2 from the germline V gene are LNHNV and YYDKDF (reference sequence). CDR3 nucleotide sequence: TGTGCCACCAGCCGAGGGGGAGAGGCTTTGGCAGATACGCAGTATTTT. It is translated as CATSRGGEALADTQYF.

The gene calls are TRBV6-5 and TRBJ1-2; tentative D call: TRBD1 (5 bases). Trimming took 2 bases from V and 2 from J, leaving 12 bases between them. The germline V gene has CDR1 MNHEY and CDR2 SVGAGI. This CDR3 has 15 amino acids. This CDR3 reads CASSYVKGPNYGYTF. The CDR3 DNA is TGTGCCAGCAGTTACGTCAAGGGGCCCAACTATGGCTACACCTTC.

This clone has a single count. The chain joins TRBV4-2 to TRBJ2-1, with 8 bases that match TRBD2. Germline values: CDR1 LGHNA, CDR2 YNFKEQ. The CDR3 runs 16 residues. The V and J ends lost 0 bases and 11 bases, in that order; junction bases with no gene match: 12. The CDR3 region has the DNA TGTGCCAGCAGCCAAGATAGGGAACTAGCGGCAATCAAGCAGTTCTTC. This encodes CASSQDRELAAIKQFF.

CDR3 nucleotide sequence: TGCGCCAGCAGCCCGACAGGGGGCACCTCTGGAAACACCATATATTTT. Its protein is CASSPTGGTSGNTIYF. The chain has TRBV5-1 and TRBJ1-3; 10 bases are shared with TRBD1. Trimming took 4 bases from V and 0 from J; bases not matched to a gene: 4. The germline gives CDR1 SGHRS, CDR2 YFSETQ. This CDR3 is built from 16 residues.

The chain is built from TRBV6-1 and TRBJ1-1; D gene uncertain. This CDR3 has 14 residues. V lost 5 bases and J 2 bases, leaving 12 bases between the germline ends. Germline values: CDR1 MNHNS, CDR2 SASEGT. CDR3 residues: CASSSGRINTEAFF. In DNA form, the CDR3 reads TGTGCCAGCAGTTCTGGCAGGATAAACACTGAAGCTTTCTTT.

This clone was seen just once. J is TRBJ1-2 and V is TRBV13, with no clear D. Germline-derived CDR1 and CDR2 are PRHDT and FYEKMQ (reference sequence). Trimming removed 10 bases at V and 3 bases at J, with 12 bases between. This CDR3 contains 12 residues. CDR3 amino acids: CATGGEDYGYTF. CDR3 sequence (DNA): TGTGCCACCGGCGGGGAAGACTATGGCTACACCTTC.

The chain links TRBV18 to TRBJ1-2, with 10 positions matching TRBD1. J lost 4 bases, V lost 6 bases, and 5 bases had no gene match. The CDR3 is 14 amino acids. Germline V gene data show CDR1 as KGHSH and CDR2 as LQKENI. CDR3 residues: CASSGTGDTYGYTF. The CDR3 DNA is TGTGCCAGCTCCGGGACAGGGGATACCTATGGCTACACCTTC.

This chain uses TRBV19 with TRBJ1-4; D call uncertain. V was clipped by 10 bases and J by 8 bases, with 14 bases between them. The CDR3 is 12 amino acids. CDR1 and CDR2 from the germline V gene are LNHDA and SQIVND (reference sequence). CDR3 in amino acids: CAKALRQEKLFF. In DNA, the CDR3 is TGTGCCAAGGCACTACGGCAGGAAAAACTGTTTTTT.

The J gene is TRBJ2-2, the V gene TRBV29-1, with 8 bases aligning to TRBD1. Germline V gene sequence: CDR1 SQVTM, CDR2 ANQGSEA. V was pared by 6 bases and J by 7 bases, with 10 bases of the junction left unmatched. The CDR3 runs 14 residues. For the CDR3, the DNA is TGCAGCGTAACCACTGGACAGGGCGGCGGGGAGCTGTTTTTT. This codes for CSVTTGQGGGELFF.

A note on this clone: Other DNA sequences from this sample encode an identical CDR3 as well. The V call is TRBV6-5, the J call TRBJ1-2, with TRBD1 matching 8 bases. With 0 bases clipped from V and 3 bases from J, the junction kept 3 bases outside the gene matches. The germline V gene encodes CDR1 MNHEY and CDR2 SVGAGI. The CDR3 totals 15 residues. The CDR3 bases are TGTGCCAGCAGTTACTCCGGACAGGGTGACTATGGCTACACCTTC. The encoded protein is CASSYSGQGDYGYTF.

This rearrangement joins TRBV28 to TRBJ2-1, with 10 bases identical to TRBD2. This CDR3 has 16 residues. V was clipped by 6 bases and J by 2 bases; unmatched bases: 7. CDR1 and CDR2 (germline): MDHEN, SYDVKM. DNA for the CDR3: TGTGCCAGCAGGTCTAGCGGGAGAGGGACCTACAATGAGCAGTTCTTC. Its protein is CASRSSGRGTYNEQFF.

V and J are TRBV6-1 and TRBJ2-1; D is perhaps TRBD1 (6 bases). CDR1 and CDR2 (germline): MNHNS, SASEGT. This CDR3 region has 15 residues. V lost 5 bases and J lost 1, with 12 bases in between. The CDR3: CASSTVGASYNEQFF. CDR3 sequence (DNA): TGTGCCAGCAGTACCGTGGGGGCGTCCTACAATGAGCAGTTCTTC.

This clone showed up just once. This chain links TRBV5-4 with TRBJ2-3, with D perhaps matching TRBD2 (6 bases). The CDR3 totals 14 residues. V was shortened by 4 bases and J by 0 bases, with 9 bases between the two germline ends. Germline V gene data show CDR1 as SGHNT and CDR2 as YYREEE (reference sequence). The DNA for the CDR3 is TGTGCCAGCAGCCCCGGGACTAGCACAGATACGCAGTATTTT. This sequence encodes CASSPGTSTDTQYF. The whole variable domain, remainder taken from reference TRBV5-4 and TRBJ2-3, is ETGVTQSPTHLIKTRGQQVTLRCSSQSGHNTVSWYQQALGQGPQFIFQYYREEENGRGNFPPRFSGLQFPNYSSELNVNALELDDSALYLCASSPGTSTDTQYFGPGTRLTVL.

V and J are TRBV6-1 and TRBJ2-2; 8 nucleotides align to TRBD1. From germline, CDR1 is MNHNS and CDR2 SASEGT. This CDR3 is built from 15 residues. V trimming: 5 bases; J trimming: 0 bases; junction bases outside the gene matches: 2. CDR3: CASSPQGANTGELFF. CDR3 sequence (DNA): TGTGCCAGCAGTCCACAGGGGGCGAACACCGGGGAGCTGTTTTTT.

This clone was recorded once. V gene TRBV18 combines with J gene TRBJ2-5, with D unresolved. V was clipped by 6 bases and J by 0 bases, with 5 bases between them. The CDR3 has 12 residues. Germline lookup yields CDR1 KGHSH and CDR2 LQKENI. As DNA, the CDR3 is TGTGCCAGCTCTCCGTACCAAGAGACCCAGTACTTC. Residues: CASSPYQETQYF.

The chain combines TRBV5-1 with TRBJ1-2, with TRBD1 identical over 9 bases. V lost 0 bases and J lost 2; bases outside the gene matches: 5. The CDR3 loop spans 16 amino acids. Germline CDR1 SGHRS, CDR2 YFSETQ. CDR3 sequence: CASSLGQGGPNYGYTF. The DNA for the CDR3 is TGCGCCAGCAGCTTGGGACAGGGGGGACCAAACTATGGCTACACCTTC. Filled out from reference TRBV5-1 and TRBJ1-2, the complete variable domain reads KAGVTQTPRYLIKTRGQQVTLSCSPISGHRSVSWYQQTPGQGLQFLFEYFSETQRNKGNFPGRFSGRQFSNSRSEMNVSTLELGDSALYLCASSLGQGGPNYGYTFGSGTRLTVV.

The sample holds a few counts of this clone. The CDR3 is CASSHGTSGYEQYF. The DNA of the CDR3 is TGCGCCAGCAGCCACGGGACTAGCGGATACGAGCAGTACTTC. The gene calls are TRBV4-1 and TRBJ2-7; TRBD2 matches at 11 bases. CDR1 is MGHRA, CDR2 YSYEKL, per germline. The CDR3 totals 14 residues. The V segment lost 3 bases and the J segment 4 bases; nucleotides outside the gene matches: 2.

The chain employs TRBV5-1 and TRBJ2-7; D remains ambiguous. V was clipped by 2 bases and J by 9 bases, with 15 bases between them. The CDR3 totals 13 residues. Germline-derived CDR1 and CDR2 are SGHRS and YFSETQ. In nucleotides, the CDR3 is TGCGCCAGCAGCTTCAGGCCCCTCGAAACGCAGTACTTC. This codes for CASSFRPLETQYF.

The genes are TRBV6-5 and TRBJ2-7; TRBD2 is a possible D gene (6 bases). The ends were cut back, 0 bases at V and 0 bases at J, with 12 bases in the middle. CDR1 and CDR2 from the germline V gene are MNHEY and SVGAGI. The CDR3 runs to 16 residues. The CDR3 here is CASSYSKAGSSYEQYF. CDR3 nucleotide sequence: TGTGCCAGCAGTTACTCGAAGGCGGGGAGCTCCTACGAGCAGTACTTC.

This sequence joins TRBV6-5 and TRBJ2-5, with 14 bases aligning to TRBD2. V was pared by 6 bases and J by 7 bases, with 7 bases of the junction left unmatched. CDR1 is MNHEY and CDR2 is SVGAGI in the germline V gene. The CDR3 is 15 residues long. The CDR3 nucleotides are TGTGCCAGCAGCCCGGGACTAGCGGGAGAGTCGACCCAGTACTTC. Its translation is CASSPGLAGESTQYF.

J is TRBJ1-2 and V is TRBV29-1, with unresolved D. The CDR3 has 13 amino acids. Per the germline V gene, CDR1 is SQVTM and CDR2 is ANQGSEA. V was pared by 4 bases and J by 2 bases, with 11 bases between. For the CDR3, the DNA is TGCAGCGTTGTTCGGGTCGGCAACTATGGCTACACCTTC. Protein sequence: CSVVRVGNYGYTF.

The CDR3 here is CASSTLAGGRDTQYF. The CDR3 DNA sequence: TGTGCCAGCAGTACACTAGCGGGGGGGCGGGATACGCAGTATTTT. The rearrangement links TRBV28 to TRBJ2-3; 13 bases fit TRBD2. Germline V gene lookup returns CDR1 MDHEN and CDR2 SYDVKM. This CDR3 is built from 15 residues. V shed 5 bases and J 6 bases; nucleotides not matched to a gene: 5.